The entry that follows covers one T cell receptor (beta chain) sequence. This specimen belongs to a study of blood T cell repertoires in COVID-19. Study summary: Specimens from acute and convalescent COVID-19 originated in the United States, Italy and Spain.

Clones were sequenced by immunoSEQ multiplex PCR, and TCRdb holds only the in-frame ones, with some missing. The table shows 47,000 or so clones, with 82% occurring only once. CDR1 and CDR2 (germline): SGHVS, FNYEAQ. CDR3 length: 14 residues. The V and J ends lost 2 bases and 2 bases respectively, with 10 bases between them. The chain is built from TRBV7-6 and TRBJ2-7; possibly TRBD2 for D (6 bases). This clonotype was sampled from a woman aged 60-75 years with acute or convalescent COVID-19. Sequencing was done on a sample of peripheral blood. The CDR3 reads CASSLWEEAYEQYF. The CDR3 nucleotides read TGTGCCAGCAGCTTATGGGAGGAGGCCTACGAGCAGTACTTC.